This T cell receptor (beta chain) comes out of a study of cytomegalovirus exposure and HLA in healthy donors. Looking at the study overall: Drawn from HLA-typed donors, tens of millions of unique TCRs were held in an early data release.

Use of 60 Vbeta and 13 Jbeta primers characterized the PCR. Profiled with immunoSEQ multiplex PCR; TCRdb holds only in-frame clones, not every one. The sample lists 55,000 to 70,000 clones, under 85% occurring once. For this clone: As yet, its antigen is unknown.

In germline, CDR1 is SGHDN, CDR2 FVKESK. Trimming removed 0 bases from V and 0 bases from J, with 9 bases in between. The CDR3 sequence is 16 residues long. Broader study findings: In vitro testing confirmed three CMV-associated chains as specific for CMV antigens. Later on, a genetic analysis was performed. It linked a missense variant in DCLRE1C with V- and J-gene trimming of TCR beta. The study recorded over 150 TCR beta chains that were cytomegalovirus-associated.

The chain links TRBV14 to TRBJ2-1, with D unresolved. The TCR was taken from a male donor in good health and CMV-seropositive. Sample: PBMCs. The CDR3 region is CASSQDISGSYNEQFF. CDR3 nucleotide sequence: TGTGCCAGCAGCCAAGATATATCGGGCTCCTACAATGAGCAGTTCTTC. The variable domain in full, with the rest retrieved from reference TRBV14 and TRBJ2-1, is EAGVTQFPSHSVIEKGQTVTLRCDPISGHDNLYWYRRVMGKEIKFLLHFVKESKQDESGMPNNRFLAERTGGTYSTLKVQPAELEDSGVYFCASSQDISGSYNEQFFGPGTRLTVL.